Below, 14 T cell receptor beta chains from the same sample are listed, as sequenced in a study of T-cell memory formation after mild COVID-19. TCRdb reanalysed the 5' RACE reads using MiXCR and keeps one entry per CDR3 protein. The sample includes tens of thousands of distinct CDR3 sequences, around 20% of them seen just once. The sequenced sample consisted of PBMCs or a T cell subset sorted from them (not recorded which). These receptors came from an adult who had mild COVID-19 (a few samples of this study predate the infection). Cell type and time point are not known.

This clonotype was picked up a small number of times. The chain has TRBV12-3 or TRBV12-4 and TRBJ1-4, with a weak D call TRBD1 (5 bases). Trimming stripped 6 bases from V and 2 bases from J, with 10 bases between. This CDR3 has 14 amino acids. CDR3 nucleotides: TGTGCCAGCAGATCAGGGAATACTAATGAAAAACTGTTTTTT. Encoded protein: CASRSGNTNEKLFF.

This clonotype was seen ten or more times. The chain uses TRBV19 and TRBJ2-1, with a possible D match to TRBD1 (6 bases). The length of the CDR3 is 16 residues. The germline V gene has CDR1 LNHDA and CDR2 SQIVND (reference sequence). Trimming removed 3 bases at V and 0 bases at J, with 12 bases between. CDR3 sequence reads: CASSMGAGTSYNEQFF. The CDR3 region has the DNA TGTGCCAGTAGTATGGGGGCAGGGACCTCCTACAATGAGCAGTTCTTC.

This clonotype appeared many times. This chain joins TRBV25-1 and TRBJ1-3, with a tentative D call TRBD1 (5 bases). This CDR3 has 13 amino acids. V lost 6 bases to trimming and J lost 7 bases, with 13 bases between them. Germline loops: CDR1 MGHDK, CDR2 SYGVNS. The CDR3 reads CASRGTVVNTIYF. CDR3 bases: TGTGCCAGCAGGGGGACGGTAGTGAACACCATATATTTT.

This clonotype has at least ten counts. The chain employs TRBV12-5 and TRBJ1-6; 7 positions agree with TRBD1. Trimming at V came to 0 bases and at J to 7 bases, leaving 12 bases not matched to a gene. The germline V gene encodes CDR1 LGHNT and CDR2 FRNRAP. The CDR3 covers 18 residues. CDR3 in amino acids: CASGLVLITGATNSPLHF. CDR3 DNA: TGTGCTAGTGGTTTGGTACTGATAACAGGGGCGACGAATTCACCCCTCCACTTT.

Many counts were recorded for this clonotype. The V gene is TRBV7-9, the J gene TRBJ1-4, with D maybe TRBD1 (5 bases). V lost 4 bases and J lost 8, with 14 bases in between. There are 14 residues in the CDR3. Per germline, CDR1 SEHNR and CDR2 FQNEAQ (reference sequence). CDR3 coding DNA: TGTGCCAGCAGCTCCGGGACGGTTTACGAAAAACTGTTTTTT. Its translation: CASSSGTVYEKLFF.

This clonotype was counted at least ten times. The genes are TRBV18 and TRBJ2-7; perhaps TRBD1 as D (6 bases). Trimming stripped 3 bases from V and 6 bases from J, with 12 bases between. Germline V lookup: CDR1 KGHSH, CDR2 LQKENI. This CDR3 spans 13 amino acids. The CDR3 nucleotides are TGTGCCAGCTCACCCCGGGACAACGTCGAGCAGTACTTC. As protein: CASSPRDNVEQYF.

This clonotype appeared many times. The chain uses TRBV5-1 and TRBJ1-2; 9 nucleotides match TRBD1. From germline, CDR1 is SGHRS and CDR2 YFSETQ. J lost 0 bases, V lost 6 bases, and 3 bases had no gene match. This CDR3 is built from 14 residues. This CDR3 is CASKGQGTNYGYTF. DNA of the CDR3: TGCGCCAGCAAGGGACAGGGCACTAACTATGGCTACACCTTC.

This clonotype has ten or more counts. The chain couples TRBV5-5 to TRBJ2-2; D call uncertain. The CDR3 consists of 14 residues. CDR1 is SGHKS, CDR2 YYEKEE, per germline (reference sequence). The V end was cut by 4 bases, the J end by 5 bases, with 12 bases between. In DNA form, the CDR3 reads TGTGCCAGCAGCGTAAGCTTAACAACCGGGGAGCTGTTTTTT. Protein: CASSVSLTTGELFF.

This clonotype was found once. A much larger clonotype is one base distant, so this may be a read error. The rearrangement uses TRBV29-1 and TRBJ1-4, with a weak D call TRBD1 (5 bases). Germline CDR1 reads SQVTM; CDR2 reads ANQGSEA. The CDR3 sequence is 17 residues long. The DNA of the CDR3 is TGCAGCGTTGCCTTGATTGGCAGGGAATCAACTAATGAAAAACTGATTTTT. Its protein product is CSVALIGRESTNEKLIF. Full variable domain (rest looked up from reference TRBV29-1 and TRBJ1-4): SAVISQKPSRDICQRGTSLTIQCQVDSQVTMMFWYRQQPGQSLTLIATANQGSEATYESGFVIDKFPISRPNLTFSTLTVSNMSPEDSSIYLCSVALIGRESTNEKLIFGSGTQLSVL.

This clonotype was counted many times. The rearrangement uses TRBV3-1 and TRBJ2-1, with TRBD2 identical over 12 bases. Trimming cost V 0 bases and J 9 bases; bases outside gene matches: 9. Germline V gene data show CDR1 as LGHDT and CDR2 as YNNKEL (reference sequence). CDR3 length equals 17 residues. The CDR3 sequence: CASSQDLTSGSVGEQFF. The CDR3 nucleotides read TGTGCCAGCAGCCAAGATTTGACTAGCGGGAGTGTTGGTGAGCAGTTCTTC.

This clonotype occurred many times. The chain uses TRBV5-1 and TRBJ2-3, with D hard to call. The CDR3 spans 12 residues. Trimming took 5 bases from V and 6 from J, leaving 10 bases between them. Germline CDR1 SGHRS, CDR2 YFSETQ. CDR3 amino acids: CASRLRGDTQYF. For the CDR3, the DNA is TGCGCCAGCAGGCTGCGTGGCGATACGCAGTATTTT.

This chain uses TRBV7-9 with TRBJ2-7, with D possibly TRBD1 on 6 matching bases. This CDR3 is built from 14 residues. Between the trimmed V and J ends, which lost 5 bases and 0 bases, there was a span of 11 bases. Germline V CDR1 and CDR2: SEHNR, FQNEAQ (reference sequence). The chain's CDR3 is CASSPEGGSYEQYF. CDR3 DNA: TGTGCCAGCAGCCCAGAAGGGGGCTCCTACGAGCAGTACTTC.

This clonotype came up many times. The chain recombines TRBV28 with TRBJ2-7; 9 bases line up with TRBD2. This CDR3 is 15 amino acids long. Trimming at V came to 2 bases and at J to 4 bases, leaving 6 bases not matched to a gene. The V gene's germline CDR1 is MDHEN and CDR2 SYDVKM. CDR3 bases: TGTGCCAGCAGTTTAGCTAGCGGGATAAGTTACGAGCAGTACTTC. It is translated as CASSLASGISYEQYF.

By frequency in the sample, this clonotype is medium-sized. The chain uses TRBV6-5 and TRBJ2-5; tentative D call: TRBD2 (5 bases). Trimming removed 0 bases from V and 5 bases from J, with 7 bases in between. The CDR3 totals 13 residues. Per the germline V gene, CDR1 is MNHEY and CDR2 is SVGAGI. In DNA form, the CDR3 reads TGTGCCAGCAGTTACTCTACGGGGGAGACCCAGTACTTC. Its protein product is CASSYSTGETQYF.